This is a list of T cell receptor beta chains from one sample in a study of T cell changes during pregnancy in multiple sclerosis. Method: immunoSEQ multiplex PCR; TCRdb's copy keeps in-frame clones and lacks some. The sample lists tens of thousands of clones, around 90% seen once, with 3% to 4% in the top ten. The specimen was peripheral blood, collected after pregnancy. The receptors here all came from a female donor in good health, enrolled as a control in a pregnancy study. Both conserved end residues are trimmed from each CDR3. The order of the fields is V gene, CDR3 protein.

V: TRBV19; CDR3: ASGRTGGRETQY
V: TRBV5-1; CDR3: ASRRQGVIETQY
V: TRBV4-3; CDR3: ASKQGDTTNEKLF
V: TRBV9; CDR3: ASSQLAGPYEQY
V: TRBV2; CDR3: ASRATSGEETQY
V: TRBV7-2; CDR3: ASSAGTSGRARADTQY
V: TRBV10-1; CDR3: ASSEDRFRETQY
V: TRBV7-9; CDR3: ASNRDTGTGYSYEQY
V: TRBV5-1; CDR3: ASRNTRDSGETQY
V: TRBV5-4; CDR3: ASSPRGREDEQF
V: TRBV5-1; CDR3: ASSAIGTGGEQY
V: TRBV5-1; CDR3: ASSPRDFYGYT
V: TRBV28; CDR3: ASSFSGGTGELF